The 5 T cell receptor beta chains reported below all come from one sample, sequenced in a study of identical twins. TCRdb redid the calling of the 5' RACE reads with MiXCR, one entry per CDR3 protein. The repertoire includes around 250,000 distinct CDR3 sequences, roughly 13% of them detected once, and 3.5% to 4.5% sits in the top ten. This sample was also put to use in a study of yellow fever vaccine responses in identical twins.

The sample taken for sequencing was memory (CD45RO+) T cells sorted from blood. Source of these receptors: a woman in her late teens or twenties in good health.

This clonotype was observed many times. J is TRBJ2-3 and V is TRBV5-1; TRBD1 matches 9 bases. The length of the CDR3 is 17 residues. V trimming: 0 bases; J trimming: 1 base; junction bases outside the gene matches: 6. Germline lookup yields CDR1 SGHRS and CDR2 YFSETQ. This CDR3 reads CASSLAWTGDGTDTQYF. CDR3 nucleotides: TGCGCCAGCAGCTTGGCTTGGACAGGGGACGGCACAGATACGCAGTATTTT.

The chain combines TRBV20-1 with TRBJ2-7; 7 nucleotides line up with TRBD1. Germline CDR1 is DFQATT and CDR2 is SNEGSKA (reference sequence). The CDR3 covers 15 residues. The V gene end was trimmed by 4 bases and the J gene end by 0 bases; junction bases not matched to a gene: 9. The CDR3 spells CSATSTGKASYEQYF. CDR3 coding DNA: TGCAGTGCTACTTCGACAGGGAAGGCCTCCTACGAGCAGTACTTC.

The chain recombines TRBV6-1 with TRBJ2-5; unclear D gene. Germline lookup yields CDR1 MNHNS and CDR2 SASEGT. The CDR3 consists of 15 residues. Trimming left V 6 bases short and J 5 bases short, with 19 bases between. The CDR3 DNA follows: TGTGCCAGCAGGTCCGGTGCCAGCATGGGGGAGACCCAGTACTTC. Translation gives CASRSGASMGETQYF.

The chain employs TRBV6-1 and TRBJ2-7; 11 bases align to TRBD1. Trimming cost V 6 bases and J 6 bases; bases outside gene matches: 10. Germline V CDR1 and CDR2: MNHNS, SASEGT. The CDR3 consists of 15 residues. CDR3 loop: CASRLSPGQGGEQYF. In DNA, the CDR3 is TGTGCCAGCAGACTTTCTCCGGGACAGGGGGGCGAGCAGTACTTC.

The sample holds a few counts of this clonotype. J is TRBJ1-6 and V is TRBV4-1, with D possibly being TRBD1 (6 bases). This CDR3 region has 15 residues. Germline CDR1 is MGHRA and CDR2 is YSYEKL. V was clipped by 8 bases and J by 6 bases, with 17 bases between them. The CDR3 coding sequence is TGCGCCAGCTCTGCGGGGGCCTCTCGTAATTCACCCCTCCACTTT. Its protein is CASSAGASRNSPLHF.